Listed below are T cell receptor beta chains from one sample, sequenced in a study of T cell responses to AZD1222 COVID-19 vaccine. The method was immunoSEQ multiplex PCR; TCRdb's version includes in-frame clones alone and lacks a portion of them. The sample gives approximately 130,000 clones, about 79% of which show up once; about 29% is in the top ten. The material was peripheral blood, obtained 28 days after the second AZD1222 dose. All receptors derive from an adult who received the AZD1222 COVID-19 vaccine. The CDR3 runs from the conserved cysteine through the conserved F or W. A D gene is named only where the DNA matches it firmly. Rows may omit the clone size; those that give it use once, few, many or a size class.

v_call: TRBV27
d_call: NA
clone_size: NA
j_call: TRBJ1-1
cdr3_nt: TGTGCCAGCAGTTCCAGTCTTATTCGGACAGACCCTCGGAACACTGAAGCTTTCTTT
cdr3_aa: CASSSSLIRTDPRNTEAFF

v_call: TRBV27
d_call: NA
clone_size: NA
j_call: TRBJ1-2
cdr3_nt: TGTGCCAGCAGTGGGAGAGATTACGGCTACACCTTC
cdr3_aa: CASSGRDYGYTF

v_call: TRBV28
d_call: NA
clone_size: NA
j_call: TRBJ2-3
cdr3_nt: TGTGCCAGCAGTCTCCCCGGGGGGGGACAGCCTAGCACAGATACGCAGTATTTT
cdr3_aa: CASSLPGGGQPSTDTQYF

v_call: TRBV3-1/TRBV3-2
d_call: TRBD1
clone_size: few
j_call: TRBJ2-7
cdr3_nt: TGTGCCAGCAGCCAAGATTGGACAGGGGACTACGAGCAGTACTTC
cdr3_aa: CASSQDWTGDYEQYF

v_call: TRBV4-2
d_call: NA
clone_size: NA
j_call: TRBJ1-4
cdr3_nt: TGTGCCAGCAGCCAAGATACCCGGTCAGAAAAACTGTTTTTT
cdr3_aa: CASSQDTRSEKLFF

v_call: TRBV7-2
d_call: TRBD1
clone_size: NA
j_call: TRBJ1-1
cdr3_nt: TGTGCCAGCAGCTTTCAACAGGGGCGTGAAGCTTTCTTT
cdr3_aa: CASSFQQGREAFF

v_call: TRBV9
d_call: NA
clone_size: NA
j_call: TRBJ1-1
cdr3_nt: TGTGCCAGCAGCGCCATGAACACTGAAGCTTTCTTT
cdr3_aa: CASSAMNTEAFF

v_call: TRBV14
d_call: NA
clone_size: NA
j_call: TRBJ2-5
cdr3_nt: TGTGCCAGCAGTTCGAGGGGACAAGAGACCCAGTACTTC
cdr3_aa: CASSSRGQETQYF

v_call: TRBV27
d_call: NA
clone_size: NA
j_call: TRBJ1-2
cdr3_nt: TGTGCCAGCAGTTCTCCCGGGGCGGGGAACTATGGCTACACCTTC
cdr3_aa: CASSSPGAGNYGYTF

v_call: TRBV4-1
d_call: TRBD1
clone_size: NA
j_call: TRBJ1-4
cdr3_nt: TGCGCCAGCAGCCAAGATGAGGGGGCCAGTGAAAAACTGTTTTTT
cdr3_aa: CASSQDEGASEKLFF

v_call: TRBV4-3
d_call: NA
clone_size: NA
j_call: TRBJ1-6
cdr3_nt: TGCGCCAGCAGCCAAGTATTCAACTCCTATAATTCACCCCTCCACTTT
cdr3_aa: CASSQVFNSYNSPLHF

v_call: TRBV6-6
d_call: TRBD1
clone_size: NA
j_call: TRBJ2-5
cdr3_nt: TGTGCCAGCAGCCCGGACAGGGGCCAAGAGACCCAGTACTTC
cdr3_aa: CASSPDRGQETQYF

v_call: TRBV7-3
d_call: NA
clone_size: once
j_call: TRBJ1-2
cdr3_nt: TGTGCCAGCAGCCCCCGGACAGCCAAAGGCTACACCTTC
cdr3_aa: CASSPRTAKGYTF

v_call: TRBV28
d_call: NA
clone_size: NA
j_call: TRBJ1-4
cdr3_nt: TGTGCCAGCAGTTCCAGGGACGTAGGAGAAAAACTGTTTTTT
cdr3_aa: CASSSRDVGEKLFF

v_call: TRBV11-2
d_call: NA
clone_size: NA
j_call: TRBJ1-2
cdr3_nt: TGTGCCAGCACCCAAAACCCGGGAGCACCCTATGGCTACACCTTC
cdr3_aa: CASTQNPGAPYGYTF

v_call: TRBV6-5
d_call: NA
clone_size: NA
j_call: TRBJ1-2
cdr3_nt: TGTGCCAGCAGTTACTACGGGGGGGCTAGAGGCTACACCTTC
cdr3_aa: CASSYYGGARGYTF

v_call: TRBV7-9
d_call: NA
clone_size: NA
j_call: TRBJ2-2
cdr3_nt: TGTGCCAGCAGCTTAGCATTCAATAAAGGACAACAGAACACCGGGGAGCTGTTTTTT
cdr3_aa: CASSLAFNKGQQNTGELFF

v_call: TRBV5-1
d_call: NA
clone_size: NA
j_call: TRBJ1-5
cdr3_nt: TGCGCCAGCAGCTTGGAGGGTAGCAATCAGCCCCAGCATTTT
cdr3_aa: CASSLEGSNQPQHF

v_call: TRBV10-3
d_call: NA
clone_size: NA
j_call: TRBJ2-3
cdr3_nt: TGTGCCATCACCCACTCAGGACGTTCAACTAGCACAGATACGCAGTATTTT
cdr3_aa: CAITHSGRSTSTDTQYF

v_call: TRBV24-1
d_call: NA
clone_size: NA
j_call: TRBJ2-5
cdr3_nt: TGTGCCACCAGTGATTTCCCCGAGACCCAGTACTTC
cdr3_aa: CATSDFPETQYF

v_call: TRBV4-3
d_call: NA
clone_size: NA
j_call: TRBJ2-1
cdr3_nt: TGCGCCAGCAGCCAACAAATCCGACAGCTACAGAATGAGCAGTTCTTC
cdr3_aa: CASSQQIRQLQNEQFF

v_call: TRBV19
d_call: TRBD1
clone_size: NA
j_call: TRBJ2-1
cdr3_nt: TGTGCCAGTAGTATAGAGGGGACAGGACAGTTCTTC
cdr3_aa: CASSIEGTGQFF

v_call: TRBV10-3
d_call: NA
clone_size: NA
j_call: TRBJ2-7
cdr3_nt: TGTGCCATCAGTGAGTCAAACTCCGGGACCTTATACCACGAGCAGTACTTC
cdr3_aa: CAISESNSGTLYHEQYF

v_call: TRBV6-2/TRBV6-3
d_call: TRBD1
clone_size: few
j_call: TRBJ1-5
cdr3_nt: TGTGCCAGCAGTTACGGGGACAGGGATGATCTGCCCCAGCATTTT
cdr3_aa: CASSYGDRDDLPQHF

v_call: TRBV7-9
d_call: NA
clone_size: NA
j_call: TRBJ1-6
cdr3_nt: TGTGCCAGCAGCCCCAGGGTGGGGAGGAATTCACCCCTCCACTTT
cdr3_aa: CASSPRVGRNSPLHF

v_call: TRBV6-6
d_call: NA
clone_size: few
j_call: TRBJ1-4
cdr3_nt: TGTGCCAGCAGCGCTAATGAAAAACTGTTTTTT
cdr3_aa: CASSANEKLFF